The rows below give T cell receptor beta chains drawn from one sample of a study of blood T cell repertoires in COVID-19. Clones were sequenced by immunoSEQ multiplex PCR, and TCRdb holds only the in-frame ones, with some missing. The sample has approximately 670,000 clones, about nine tenths seen once. The sample was peripheral blood. The origin of the receptors is a woman aged 18-30 years with acute or convalescent COVID-19. The CDR3 runs from the conserved cysteine through the conserved F or W. The order of the fields is V gene, D gene, J gene, clone size, CDR3 DNA, CDR3 protein. D genes are given only for firm matches. Some rows have no size entry. The others give once, few or many, or a class for an expanded clone.

v_call: TRBV6-2/TRBV6-3
d_call: NA
j_call: TRBJ2-7
clone_size: many
cdr3_nt: TGTGCCAGCAGTCCCGCCTACGAGCAGTACTTC
cdr3_aa: CASSPAYEQYF

v_call: TRBV6-4
d_call: NA
j_call: TRBJ2-1
clone_size: once
cdr3_nt: TGTGCCAGCAGTCCCACGAGCTCCTACAATGAGCAGTTCTTC
cdr3_aa: CASSPTSSYNEQFF

v_call: TRBV5-6
d_call: NA
j_call: TRBJ1-2
clone_size: NA
cdr3_nt: TGTGCCAGCAGCCCCGGGGGGAGGGTCTATGGCTACACCTTC
cdr3_aa: CASSPGGRVYGYTF

v_call: TRBV27
d_call: NA
j_call: TRBJ2-4
clone_size: NA
cdr3_nt: TGTGCCAGCAGTTTATTGGCAGGAACCGCCAAAAACATTCAGTACTTC
cdr3_aa: CASSLLAGTAKNIQYF

v_call: TRBV6-5
d_call: NA
j_call: TRBJ1-2
clone_size: NA
cdr3_nt: TGTGCCTTGAGGGTATCCGGGGGTAGGTATGGCTACACCTTC
cdr3_aa: CALRVSGGRYGYTF

v_call: TRBV6-5
d_call: NA
j_call: TRBJ1-1
clone_size: NA
cdr3_nt: TGTGCCAGCAGTACCAACGGGATGAAGAACACTGAAGCTTTCTTT
cdr3_aa: CASSTNGMKNTEAFF

v_call: TRBV27
d_call: TRBD2
j_call: TRBJ2-1
clone_size: NA
cdr3_nt: TGTGCCAGCAGTTTAGTCGCGGGGGGTCTTAATGAGCAGTTCTTC
cdr3_aa: CASSLVAGGLNEQFF

v_call: TRBV27
d_call: NA
j_call: TRBJ1-2
clone_size: few
cdr3_nt: TGTGCCAGCAGTTATCTCCCTATTAACTATGGCTACACCTTC
cdr3_aa: CASSYLPINYGYTF

v_call: TRBV18
d_call: TRBD1
j_call: TRBJ2-3
clone_size: NA
cdr3_nt: TGTGCCAGCTCACCACCACAGGGGCTGGATACGCAGTATTTT
cdr3_aa: CASSPPQGLDTQYF

v_call: TRBV7-3
d_call: TRBD2
j_call: TRBJ2-7
clone_size: NA
cdr3_nt: TGTGCCAGCAGCTTAGACGGGGGAGGGATCTACGAGCAGTACTTC
cdr3_aa: CASSLDGGGIYEQYF

v_call: TRBV5-1
d_call: TRBD1
j_call: TRBJ2-5
clone_size: NA
cdr3_nt: TGCGCCAGCAGCTCATTCCCGACAGGGGGCCAAGAGACCCAGTACTTC
cdr3_aa: CASSSFPTGGQETQYF

v_call: TRBV7-2
d_call: NA
j_call: TRBJ2-1
clone_size: NA
cdr3_nt: TGTGCCAGCAGCCCCAGGATGAGCTCCTACAATGAGCAGTTCTTC
cdr3_aa: CASSPRMSSYNEQFF

v_call: TRBV5-3
d_call: TRBD1
j_call: TRBJ1-3
clone_size: once
cdr3_nt: TGTGCCAGAAGCTTCCGAGGCTCGGACAGGAGTGAGAAATACACCATATATTTT
cdr3_aa: CARSFRGSDRSEKYTIYF

v_call: TRBV2
d_call: NA
j_call: TRBJ2-3
clone_size: NA
cdr3_nt: TGTGCCAGCAGGGGGGGTGTGCTAGCCTTGGTGGTAGATACGCAGTATTTT
cdr3_aa: CASRGGVLALVVDTQYF

v_call: TRBV7-8
d_call: NA
j_call: TRBJ2-7
clone_size: NA
cdr3_nt: TGTGCCAGCAGCTTAGTAGGATTGGGCAGCTCCTACGAGCAGTACTTC
cdr3_aa: CASSLVGLGSSYEQYF

v_call: TRBV7-2
d_call: NA
j_call: TRBJ1-4
clone_size: NA
cdr3_nt: TGTGCCAGCAGCTTACAAGGACTGAGTAATGAAAAACTGTTTTTT
cdr3_aa: CASSLQGLSNEKLFF

v_call: TRBV11-2
d_call: NA
j_call: TRBJ1-3
clone_size: NA
cdr3_nt: TGTGCCAGCAGCTTCGGCCCAGGGGCTGACTCTGGAAACACCATATATTTT
cdr3_aa: CASSFGPGADSGNTIYF

v_call: TRBV3-1/TRBV3-2
d_call: TRBD1
j_call: TRBJ1-1
clone_size: NA
cdr3_nt: TGTGCCAGCAGCCAAGATATTAGACAGGGACTGGACACTGAAGCTTTCTTT
cdr3_aa: CASSQDIRQGLDTEAFF

v_call: TRBV4-1
d_call: NA
j_call: TRBJ2-4
clone_size: NA
cdr3_nt: TGCGCCAGCAGCCAAGTAGGAGGGAAAGCCAAAAACATTCAGTACTTC
cdr3_aa: CASSQVGGKAKNIQYF

v_call: TRBV7-9
d_call: TRBD1
j_call: TRBJ1-3
clone_size: NA
cdr3_nt: TGTGCCAGCAGCCTGCGAGGGGACAGCTTCTCTGGAAACACCATATATTTT
cdr3_aa: CASSLRGDSFSGNTIYF

v_call: TRBV7-2
d_call: TRBD1
j_call: TRBJ2-1
clone_size: NA
cdr3_nt: TGTGCCAGCAGCCCCGGACAGGGCTACAATGAGCAGTTCTTC
cdr3_aa: CASSPGQGYNEQFF

v_call: TRBV6-5
d_call: TRBD2
j_call: TRBJ2-3
clone_size: NA
cdr3_nt: TGTGCCAGCAGTTACCCTAGCGGGGACAACACAGATACGCAGTATTTT
cdr3_aa: CASSYPSGDNTDTQYF

v_call: TRBV6-4
d_call: TRBD1
j_call: TRBJ2-2
clone_size: NA
cdr3_nt: TGTGCCAGCAGTCCCGGGACAGGGGACACCGGGGAGCTGTTTTTT
cdr3_aa: CASSPGTGDTGELFF

v_call: TRBV30
d_call: NA
j_call: TRBJ1-3
clone_size: NA
cdr3_nt: TGTGCCTGGAGTCAGGGAAGCGCAGGAAACACCATATATTTT
cdr3_aa: CAWSQGSAGNTIYF

v_call: TRBV12-3/TRBV12-4
d_call: NA
j_call: TRBJ1-5
clone_size: NA
cdr3_nt: TGTGCCAGCAACATCCACAATCAGCCCCAGCATTTT
cdr3_aa: CASNIHNQPQHF

v_call: TRBV14
d_call: TRBD2
j_call: TRBJ2-3
clone_size: NA
cdr3_nt: TGTGCCAGCAGACTAGCGGGGAGCACAGATACGCAGTATTTT
cdr3_aa: CASRLAGSTDTQYF

v_call: TRBV6-7
d_call: TRBD1
j_call: TRBJ1-1
clone_size: NA
cdr3_nt: TGTGCCAGCAGTTACTTTCCTGGACAGGGGGCAGCTGAAGCTTTCTTT
cdr3_aa: CASSYFPGQGAAEAFF

v_call: TRBV19
d_call: NA
j_call: TRBJ1-1
clone_size: NA
cdr3_nt: TGTGCCAGTAGTATAGCCGGGGGGAACACTGAAGCTTTCTTT
cdr3_aa: CASSIAGGNTEAFF

v_call: TRBV6-1
d_call: TRBD1
j_call: TRBJ1-4
clone_size: NA
cdr3_nt: TGTGCCAGCAGTGAAGGGGACAGGGGCGGTGTTGAAAAACTGTTTTTT
cdr3_aa: CASSEGDRGGVEKLFF

v_call: TRBV19
d_call: TRBD1
j_call: TRBJ2-7
clone_size: NA
cdr3_nt: TGTGCCAGTAGTCCTACTTCCAGGGGGTACGAGCAGTACTTC
cdr3_aa: CASSPTSRGYEQYF

v_call: TRBV27
d_call: TRBD2
j_call: TRBJ2-5
clone_size: NA
cdr3_nt: TGTGCCAGCAGTTTATCGGTAGCGGGGGTCCAAGAGACCCAGTACTTC
cdr3_aa: CASSLSVAGVQETQYF

v_call: TRBV7-2
d_call: TRBD1
j_call: TRBJ1-2
clone_size: NA
cdr3_nt: TGTGCCAGCAGCTTAACGGGACAGCAAACTTTCTATGGCTACACCTTC
cdr3_aa: CASSLTGQQTFYGYTF

v_call: TRBV24-1
d_call: TRBD1
j_call: TRBJ2-1
clone_size: NA
cdr3_nt: TGTGCCGCCGGGACAGCATCCTACAATGAGCAGTTCTTC
cdr3_aa: CAAGTASYNEQFF

v_call: TRBV19
d_call: NA
j_call: TRBJ2-7
clone_size: NA
cdr3_nt: TGTGCCAGTACCCCCAGGGGGACTGACTCCTACGAGCAGTACTTC
cdr3_aa: CASTPRGTDSYEQYF

v_call: TRBV4-1
d_call: NA
j_call: TRBJ1-1
clone_size: few
cdr3_nt: TGCGCCAGCAGCCAAATAGAAAGCGGGAACACTGAAGCTTTCTTT
cdr3_aa: CASSQIESGNTEAFF

v_call: TRBV28
d_call: NA
j_call: TRBJ1-1
clone_size: NA
cdr3_nt: TGTGCCAGCAGTTTGATTCAGGGGATGAACACTGAAGCTTTCTTT
cdr3_aa: CASSLIQGMNTEAFF

v_call: TRBV21-1
d_call: NA
j_call: TRBJ1-6
clone_size: NA
cdr3_nt: TGTGCCAGCACTTCGCGAAGCTCCTATAATTCACCCCTCCACTTT
cdr3_aa: CASTSRSSYNSPLHF

v_call: TRBV24-1
d_call: TRBD1
j_call: TRBJ2-2
clone_size: NA
cdr3_nt: TGTGCCACCAGTGATTTGCTGACAGGGGAGAACACCGGGGAGCTGTTTTTT
cdr3_aa: CATSDLLTGENTGELFF